This T cell receptor (beta chain) is from a study of T cell changes during pregnancy in multiple sclerosis (dated by TCRdb to about 2019). Broadly, across the study: In women with multiple sclerosis, the researchers looked at how the T cell repertoire shifted as pregnancy progressed.

V drops 4 bases and J drops 5 bases, leaving 9 bases in between. The germline V gene (reference sequence) specifies PRHDT as CDR1 and FYEKMQ as CDR2. Inclusive of the bounding cysteine and phenylalanine, the CDR3 is 12 residues long. Only the CDR3 DNA is retained, 36 bases long and in frame from the first base. Libraries were prepared through the immunoSEQ multiplex PCR assay. TCRdb retrieved this table from immuneACCESS and kept in-frame rearrangements only. Not all clones are present; in checked studies, unresolved V genes account for under half, and no reason is known for the remainder. The sample table shows around 50,000 clones, and approximately 87% are seen once. Roughly 5.2% of the sample is in the top ten clones. Regarding this clone: Its specific antigen is unknown. Base qualities were left out, and no much larger clone turns up one base away.

The sample comprised peripheral blood from another person, used as feeder cells. The chain couples TRBV13 to TRBJ2-7; D gene: possibly TRBD2, on 5 matching bases. This clonotype was sampled from a human donor whose cells served as feeder cells for cultures in a pregnancy study. The bases read TGTGCCAGCAGCTCGGGATTCGACGAGCAGTACTTC. Its protein is CASSSGFDEQYF.